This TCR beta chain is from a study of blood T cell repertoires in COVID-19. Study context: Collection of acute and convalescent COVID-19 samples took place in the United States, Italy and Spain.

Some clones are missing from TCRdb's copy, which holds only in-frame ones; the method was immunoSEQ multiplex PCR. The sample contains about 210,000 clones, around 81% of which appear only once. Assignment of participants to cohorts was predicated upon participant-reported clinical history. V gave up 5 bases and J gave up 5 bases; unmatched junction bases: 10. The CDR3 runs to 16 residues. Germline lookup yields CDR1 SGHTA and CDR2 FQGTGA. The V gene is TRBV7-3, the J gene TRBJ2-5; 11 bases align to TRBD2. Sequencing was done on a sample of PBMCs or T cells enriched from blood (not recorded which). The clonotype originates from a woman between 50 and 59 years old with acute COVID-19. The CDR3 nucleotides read TGTGCCAGCAGCGAACGTAGCGGGAGGGCCACGGAGACCCAGTACTTC. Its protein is CASSERSGRATETQYF.